The clone carrying this T cell receptor (beta chain) was found many times. Antigen: not known. Quantitative 5'-RACE with molecular barcodes produced the TCR beta libraries. TCRdb itself ran the 5' RACE reads through MiXCR, one entry per CDR3 protein. The sample contains hundreds of thousands of distinct CDR3 sequences, 12% of which appear only once. This sample is part of a study of CD8 T cells in ankylosing spondylitis. V gave up 7 bases and J gave up 6 bases, with 19 bases separating them. The CDR3 spans 14 residues. Germline CDR1 is MNHEY and CDR2 is SVGEGT. Study-wide results and caveats: Matched ankylosing spondylitis synovial fluid reportedly contained a significantly enriched population of disease-linked clones. Seven to nine highly homologous variants made up a TCR beta motif, and this motif appeared characteristic of ankylosing spondylitis blood.

The gene calls are TRBV6-2 or TRBV6-3 and TRBJ2-7, with D possibly TRBD1 on 5 matching bases. The sequence was obtained from a male donor with ankylosing spondylitis. The material sequenced was blood, either unsorted or a sorted T cell fraction (not recorded which). The CDR3 protein is CASTTSGWRGEQYF. The CDR3 DNA reads as TGTGCCAGCACCACTTCAGGGTGGAGAGGCGAGCAGTACTTC.